These 18 T cell receptor beta chains share one sample of origin, sequenced in a study of circulating CD8 cells and anti-PD-1 response in melanoma. The QIAseq Immune Repertoire TCR panel built the libraries from 15 ng of total RNA. TCRdb reprocessed the reads via MiXCR and lists one record per CDR3 protein. In the table there are about 710 distinct CDR3 sequences, 7% to 8% of which are singletons. Sorting of live CD3+CD8+TCRalphabeta+ cells by PD-1 and/or TIGIT gave four subsets. Sequenced here: CD8+ T cells from PBMCs, sampled at baseline or after one month of anti-PD-1 therapy (not recorded which). The source is a human donor with melanoma.

A word on this clonotype: A read error is possible here, since a much larger clone lies one base away. No conserved phenylalanine or tryptophan ends this CDR3, so it is likely a read error. The rearrangement links TRBV2 to TRBJ2-7, with D unclear. The CDR3 consists of 13 residues. V was clipped by 3 bases and J by 5 bases, with 11 bases between them. Per germline, CDR1 SNHLY and CDR2 FYNNEI. This chain's CDR3 is CASSDSVADEQYL. In DNA form, the CDR3 reads TGTGCCAGCAGTGACTCGGTGGCGGACGAGCAGTACCTC.

By share, this clonotype counts as medium-sized. The genes are TRBV25-1 and TRBJ2-7; no clear D gene. From germline, CDR1 is MGHDK and CDR2 SYGVNS. The CDR3 runs to 13 residues. Trimming pared 6 bases from V and 5 bases from J, leaving 14 bases between. The CDR3 DNA reads as TGTGCCAGCAGGGAACCTAATGGGGACGAGCAGTACTTC. Translated, it gives CASREPNGDEQYF.

About this clonotype itself: The conserved phenylalanine or tryptophan is not found at the CDR3 terminus, so this likely reflects a read error. The chain links TRBV7-2 to TRBJ2-5; TRBD1 matches at 7 bases. The germline V gene has CDR1 SGHTA and CDR2 FQGNSA. Germline trimming cut 0 bases from V and 3 bases from J; bases unmatched to any gene: 4. The CDR3 extends over 15 amino acids. CDR3 sequence (DNA): TGTGCCAGCAGCTTAGCGGGGACAGTCAAAGAGACCCAGTACTCC. Amino acids: CASSLAGTVKETQYS.

This clonotype counts as large. The chain combines TRBV2 with TRBJ2-3, with D possibly TRBD2 on 7 matching bases. Germline assignment: CDR1 SNHLY and CDR2 FYNNEI. Between the trimmed V and J ends, which lost 8 bases and 1 base, there was a span of 13 bases. The CDR3 has 14 amino acids. The CDR3 sequence is CASEGGRGTDTQYF. The CDR3 bases are TGTGCCAGCGAGGGGGGGAGAGGCACAGATACGCAGTATTTT.

This clonotype is large (0.1 to 1%) in the sample. The chain carries TRBV29-1 and TRBJ2-1; D call uncertain. V lost 4 bases, J lost 6 bases, and 13 bases lay in between. Germline V CDR1 and CDR2: SQVTM, ANQGSEA. This CDR3 region has 13 residues. The CDR3 loop is CSVGRALRNEQFF. The DNA for the CDR3 is TGCAGCGTTGGACGCGCGTTACGCAATGAGCAGTTCTTC.

Only a few counts were recorded for this clonotype. The CDR3 loop reads CASSEYGGSYNEQFF. CDR3 in DNA: TGTGCCAGCAGTGAATACGGGGGCTCCTACAATGAGCAGTTCTTC. The chain recombines TRBV25-1 with TRBJ2-1; a possible D gene is TRBD2 (6 bases). The germline CDR1 and CDR2 sequences are MGHDK and SYGVNS. Trimming stripped 0 bases from V and 0 bases from J, with 6 bases between. CDR3 length: 15 residues.

This clonotype was detected only a few times. The conserved final phenylalanine or tryptophan is absent from the CDR3, which likely points to a read error. The gene calls are TRBV25-1 and TRBJ2-7; TRBD2 might be the D (5 bases). CDR1 MGHDK and CDR2 SYGVNS come from the germline V gene. The CDR3 consists of 14 residues. The CDR3 DNA reads as TGTGCCGGCAGTTCAAGGAGAGGGAACAACGAGCAGTACCTC. It translates to CAGSSRRGNNEQYL.

By share, this clonotype ranks as medium-sized. The chain employs TRBV19 and TRBJ1-2; 8 bases align to TRBD1. There are 14 residues in the CDR3. The V gene's germline CDR1 is LNHDA and CDR2 SQIVND (reference sequence). Trimming cost V 3 bases and J 8 bases; bases outside gene matches: 8. The CDR3 here is CASSIPRTGQGYTF. The CDR3 bases are TGTGCCAGTAGTATTCCGCGGACAGGGCAAGGCTACACCTTC.

By frequency in the sample, this clonotype is medium-sized. The gene calls are TRBV27 and TRBJ2-7; D may be TRBD1 (5 bases). The V gene's germline CDR1 is MNHEY and CDR2 SMNVEV (reference sequence). CDR3 length: 14 residues. Trimming removed 5 bases from V and 4 bases from J, with 15 bases in between. The CDR3 bases are TGTGCCAGCAGTCCTCACCCACAGGTTTACGAGCAGTACTTC. Amino acid sequence: CASSPHPQVYEQYF.

By its share, this clonotype is medium-sized. The V call is TRBV7-8, the J call TRBJ2-7, with D hard to call. The CDR3 has 13 amino acids. Deletions cut 1 base from V and 2 bases from J, with 6 bases between. Germline CDR1 SGHVS, CDR2 FQNEAQ. CDR3 amino acids: CASSLGNPYEQYF. In nucleotides, the CDR3 is TGTGCCAGCAGCTTAGGCAATCCCTACGAGCAGTACTTC.

By sample fraction, this clonotype is medium-sized. In DNA, the CDR3 is TGTGCCAGCAGTGCCACAGGGTTCTACGAGCAGTACTTC. Translating it yields CASSATGFYEQYF. The rearrangement links TRBV28 to TRBJ2-7, with D perhaps TRBD1 (6 bases). Trimming removed 5 bases from V and 3 bases from J, with 11 bases in between. The CDR3 covers 13 residues. The germline V gene has CDR1 MDHEN and CDR2 SYDVKM.

This clonotype is deemed medium-sized (0.01 to 0.1%). The rearrangement uses TRBV4-1 and TRBJ2-7, with D maybe TRBD2 (6 bases). The CDR3 totals 14 residues. CDR1 and CDR2 from the germline V gene are MGHRA and YSYEKL. Trimming removed 1 base from V and 2 bases from J, with 9 bases in between. DNA of the CDR3: TGCGCCAGCAGCCAAGGGCGGGGAGCCTACGAGCAGTACTTC. Its protein product is CASSQGRGAYEQYF.

This clonotype is labeled medium-sized. This chain links TRBV27 with TRBJ2-7; 7 bases agree with TRBD2. CDR1 is MNHEY and CDR2 is SMNVEV in the germline V gene (reference sequence). Unmatched junction bases numbered 13, after V lost 5 bases and J lost 3 bases. The CDR3 covers 16 residues. DNA for the CDR3: TGTGCCAGCAGTCCCAACCAGGGAGGGATTTTCTACGAGCAGTACTTC. It yields the protein CASSPNQGGIFYEQYF.

The chain employs TRBV28 and TRBJ2-1; TRBD1 might be the D (6 bases). V was cut by 1 base and J by 5 bases, with 15 bases left in between. The CDR3 covers 16 residues. Germline V lookup: CDR1 MDHEN, CDR2 SYDVKM. The CDR3 region has the DNA TGTGCCAGCAGTTTATACGGGACACGCATCGACAATGAGCAGTTCTTC. This codes for CASSLYGTRIDNEQFF.

This clonotype is classed as large. The chain links TRBV19 to TRBJ1-4; TRBD1 aligns across 12 bases. V lost 4 bases and J lost 7; bases outside the gene matches: 7. The CDR3 sequence is 16 residues long. CDR1 is LNHDA and CDR2 is SQIVND in the germline V gene (reference sequence). The CDR3 loop is CASSTEGTGGVEKLFF. CDR3 DNA: TGTGCCAGTAGTACCGAGGGGACAGGGGGCGTTGAAAAACTGTTTTTT.

This clonotype qualifies as large (0.1 to 1%). This chain links TRBV20-1 with TRBJ2-1; D might be TRBD1 (6 bases). The CDR3 has 12 amino acids. The germline V gene has CDR1 DFQATT and CDR2 SNEGSKA (reference sequence). Deletions cut 0 bases from V and 9 bases from J, with 9 bases between. The CDR3 DNA is TGCAGTGCTAGAGAAGGGGGAACTGAGCAGTTCTTC. It encodes CSAREGGTEQFF.

Within the sample, this clonotype is medium-sized. The chain has TRBV23-1 and TRBJ1-5; D might be TRBD1 (6 bases). TRBV23-1 is treated as an ORF (open reading frame) with a function not yet certain. This CDR3 has 18 residues. Between the trimmed V and J ends, which lost 0 bases and 4 bases, there was a span of 19 bases. The CDR3 reads CASSQSFSTDSPNQPQHF. The CDR3 region has the DNA TGCGCCAGCAGTCAATCGTTCTCAACGGACAGTCCAAATCAGCCCCAGCATTTT.

V and J are TRBV19 and TRBJ1-1; 7 positions match TRBD1. Germline V gene lookup returns CDR1 LNHDA and CDR2 SQIVND (reference sequence). The V gene end was trimmed by 8 bases and the J gene end by 1 base; junction bases not matched to a gene: 4. This CDR3 is built from 13 residues. The CDR3 region has the DNA TGTGCCAGTGACAGGGTTCCGAACACTGAAGCTTTCTTT. This sequence encodes CASDRVPNTEAFF.